The clone carrying this T cell receptor beta chain has only a few counts. Its antigen is still unknown. A universal primer site was added by template switching, and unique molecular identifiers were carried by the cDNA. TCRdb re-called the 5' RACE reads through MiXCR, storing one row per CDR3 protein. The repertoire includes more than 350,000 distinct CDR3 sequences, roughly 9% of them detected once, and roughly 8.7% sits in the top ten. The data originate from a study of identical twins. There were only healthy Caucasians among the donors. The CDR3 extends over 13 amino acids. CDR1 LNHDA and CDR2 SQIVND come from the germline V gene (reference sequence). J lost 5 bases, V lost 10 bases, and 9 bases had no gene match. Overall study results and limits: It was possible that invariant MAIT and iNKT cells partly confounded the zero-insertion analyses.

This clonotype originated in a woman between 50 and 59 years old in good health. The sample consisted of naive T cells sorted from blood. The rearrangement links TRBV19 to TRBJ1-2; 8 positions agree with TRBD1. CDR3 in amino acids: CAIKDRADYGYTF. CDR3 nucleotide sequence: TGTGCCATAAAGGACAGGGCGGATTATGGCTACACCTTC.